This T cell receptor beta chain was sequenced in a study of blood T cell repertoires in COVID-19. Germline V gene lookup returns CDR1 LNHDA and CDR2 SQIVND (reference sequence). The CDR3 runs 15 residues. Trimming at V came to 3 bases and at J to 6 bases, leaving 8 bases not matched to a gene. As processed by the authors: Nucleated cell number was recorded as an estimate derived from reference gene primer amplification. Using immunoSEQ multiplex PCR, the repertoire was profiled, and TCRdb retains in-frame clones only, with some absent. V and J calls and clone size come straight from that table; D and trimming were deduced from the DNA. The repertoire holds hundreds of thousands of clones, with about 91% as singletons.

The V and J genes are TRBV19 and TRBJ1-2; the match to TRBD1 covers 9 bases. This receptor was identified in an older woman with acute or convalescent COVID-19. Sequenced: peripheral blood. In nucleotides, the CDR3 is TGTGCCAGTAGTATGGGGACGGGACAGGGAGATGGCTACACCTTC. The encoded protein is CASSMGTGQGDGYTF.